These T cell receptor beta chains were read from a single sample in a study of blood T cell repertoires in COVID-19. Repertoires were generated with immunoSEQ multiplex PCR, while TCRdb's copy carries only in-frame clones and drops some. Here the sample spans 150,000 or so clones, approximately 84% being singletons. The sequencing input was peripheral blood. The receptors were sampled from a man between 18 and 35 years old with active or convalescent COVID-19. CDR3s include the opening cysteine and the closing phenylalanine or tryptophan. Fields, in order: V gene, clone size, J gene, D gene, CDR3 DNA, CDR3 protein. A D gene is named only where the DNA matches it firmly. Rows may omit the clone size; those that give it use once, few, many or a size class.

>TRBV29-1|NA|TRBJ1-2|NA
TGCAGCGTTGGGCAGGGCTCACTCTATGGCTACACCTTC
CSVGQGSLYGYTF
>TRBV5-1|NA|TRBJ1-2|NA
TGCGCCAGCAGCTTGGATGGAGGGTTGGATGGCTACACCTTC
CASSLDGGLDGYTF
>TRBV28|NA|TRBJ2-3|TRBD1
TGTGCCAGCAGTTCCTGGACAGGGGAACAGGCTAGCACAGATACGCAGTATTTT
CASSSWTGEQASTDTQYF
>TRBV13|NA|TRBJ1-2|TRBD1
TGTGCCAGCAGCTTATCAGGGGGGACAATCTATGGCTACACCTTC
CASSLSGGTIYGYTF
>TRBV14|NA|TRBJ2-7|TRBD1
TGTGCCAGCAGCCAAGACTGGTCCACTCCGGGACAGGACTCCTACGAGCAGTACTTC
CASSQDWSTPGQDSYEQYF
>TRBV6-5|NA|TRBJ1-6|NA
TGTGCCAGTACGGAGTTTAATTCACCCCTCCACTTT
CASTEFNSPLHF
>TRBV3-1/TRBV3-2|few|TRBJ1-2|NA
TGTGCCAGCAGCCTCGAAGGGGTTCCGGAGAACTATGGCTACACCTTC
CASSLEGVPENYGYTF
>TRBV25-1|NA|TRBJ1-1|NA
TGTGCCAGCAGAGACAGAACCGAAGCTTTCTTT
CASRDRTEAFF
>TRBV6-5|few|TRBJ1-2|TRBD1
TGTGCCAGCAGTTACGAACTGGGGACAGGGGGCGGCTACACCTTC
CASSYELGTGGGYTF
>TRBV28|NA|TRBJ2-7|TRBD2
TGTGCCAGCAGTTCCGGGACTAGCGGGAGGAGGGAGCAGTACTTC
CASSSGTSGRREQYF
>TRBV14|NA|TRBJ1-4|NA
TGTGCCAGCAGCCTTGGGCATCCCACAGCACCTAATGAAAAACTGTTTTTT
CASSLGHPTAPNEKLFF
>TRBV6-5|NA|TRBJ1-4|TRBD1
TGTGCCAGCAGTCCTCAGGGGGCGGGTGAAAAACTGTTTTTT
CASSPQGAGEKLFF
>TRBV11-2|NA|TRBJ2-7|NA
TGTGCCAGCAGCCTCGGGATAGGGACACAAGGGTCCTACGAGCAGTACTTC
CASSLGIGTQGSYEQYF
>TRBV5-1|NA|TRBJ2-7|TRBD1
TGCGCCAGCAGCACCGCAAGCCCCGGGACAGAGATATACGAGCAGTACTTC
CASSTASPGTEIYEQYF
>TRBV29-1|NA|TRBJ2-7|NA
TGCAGCGTCATTCGGCAGGGGAGCTCCTACGAGCAGTACTTC
CSVIRQGSSYEQYF
>TRBV4-3|NA|TRBJ1-3|TRBD1
TGCGCCAGCAGCCAAGGGACAGGGTCTATAAACACCATATATTTT
CASSQGTGSINTIYF
>TRBV27|NA|TRBJ2-1|TRBD1
TGTGCCAGCAGTTCCAACCCGGGACAGGGGCAGAATGAGCAGTTCTTC
CASSSNPGQGQNEQFF
>TRBV5-8|NA|TRBJ2-4|TRBD1
TGTGCCAGCAGCCCGAGGACAGGGGGCGCGTCGGGCAAAAACATTCAGTACTTC
CASSPRTGGASGKNIQYF
>TRBV27|NA|TRBJ2-1|NA
TGTGCCAGCAGTCTTTACAATGAGCAGTTCTTC
CASSLYNEQFF
>TRBV14|NA|TRBJ1-4|NA
TGTGCCAGCAGTCGCCAACAGGGATCTAATGAAAAACTGTTTTTT
CASSRQQGSNEKLFF
>TRBV5-1|NA|TRBJ2-4|NA
TGCGCCAGCAGCTTGACAGCAGGGGCCAAAAACATTCAGTACTTC
CASSLTAGAKNIQYF
>TRBV6-6|NA|TRBJ2-7|NA
TGTGCCAGCAGCCACCTGAGACAGGCTCCCTACGAGCAGTACTTC
CASSHLRQAPYEQYF
>TRBV10-1|NA|TRBJ2-7|TRBD2
TGCGCCAGCAGCAGACTAGCGGAAGACTACGAGCAGTACTTC
CASSRLAEDYEQYF
>TRBV7-2|NA|TRBJ2-5|NA
TGTGCCAGCAGCTGGCCGGGGAAGGAAGAGACCCAGTACTTC
CASSWPGKEETQYF
>TRBV11-3|NA|TRBJ2-7|NA
TGTGCCAGCAGCTTGTCGGAGTTCCACGAGCAGTACTTC
CASSLSEFHEQYF
>TRBV5-1|NA|TRBJ2-1|TRBD2
TGCGCCAGCAGCTTGTCCAAACTAGCGGGAGGGCCAAGCCACTACAATGAGCAGTTCTTC
CASSLSKLAGGPSHYNEQFF
>TRBV6-4|many|TRBJ2-3|TRBD2
TGTGCCAGCAGTGAAACCCCTAGCGGGTCCACAGATACGCAGTATTTT
CASSETPSGSTDTQYF
>TRBV7-2|NA|TRBJ1-1|NA
TGTGCCAGCAGCTTAGCGGGCCGGGACACGGAAGCTTTCTTT
CASSLAGRDTEAFF
>TRBV12-3/TRBV12-4|NA|TRBJ1-2|NA
TGTGCCAGCAGTTTCAATCGGGGGTTTGGCTACACCTTC
CASSFNRGFGYTF
>TRBV27|NA|TRBJ2-3|NA
TGTGCCAGCAGTTTAGCGGGAACAGGGGTAACAGATACGCAGTATTTT
CASSLAGTGVTDTQYF
>TRBV19|NA|TRBJ1-5|TRBD1
TGTGCCAGTAGTATGTCTGGGGACAGGGGCATACGGCCCCAGCATTTT
CASSMSGDRGIRPQHF